This T cell receptor (beta chain) was retrieved from a study of blood T cell repertoires in COVID-19. The wider study: From T cells, B-cell-depleted T cells, or PBMCs came the material, which was cDNA or gDNA.

This clone was seen a few times. In the study's own analysis: Reference gene primer amplification in the assay estimated nucleated cell counts. The assay was immunoSEQ multiplex PCR, and TCRdb's table has in-frame clones only and misses some. V, J and clone size are those of that table, while D and trimming were read from the DNA. The sample has approximately 89,000 clones; about 95% are singletons. Sequences were obtained from peripheral blood. This receptor was obtained from a human donor with active COVID-19. The donor label of this sample is uncertain.

CDR3 residues: CASTRGGGTEAFF. In DNA, the CDR3 is TGTGCCAGCACGCGTGGGGGGGGCACTGAAGCTTTCTTT. This chain uses TRBV5-4 with TRBJ1-1, with a tentative D call TRBD1 (5 bases). Germline V CDR1 and CDR2: SGHNT, YYREEE (reference sequence). The V gene lost 6 bases and the J gene lost 4 bases, with 13 bases spanning the gap. The length of the CDR3 is 13 residues.